These 32 T cell receptor beta chains originate from one sample sequenced in a study of monozygotic twins with cystic fibrosis. Profiling relied on immunoSEQ multiplex PCR, and the TCRdb table lists in-frame clones only, not all of them. The sample yields some 14,000 clones, 80% to 90% seen once. Sequencing was done on a sample of blood. Receptor source: a boy aged 5-17 years with cystic fibrosis.

The chain uses TRBV5-1 and TRBJ1-4, with D possibly being TRBD1 (5 bases). V lost 4 bases and J 7 bases, leaving 17 bases between the germline ends. The CDR3 is 15 residues long. Looked up from germline, CDR1 is SGHRS and CDR2 is YFSETQ. The CDR3 bases are TGCGCCAGCAGCCAGGTTGGGGGGTTAGGTGAAAAACTGTTTTTT. It yields the protein CASSQVGGLGEKLFF.

J is TRBJ1-5 and V is TRBV12-5; tentatively, D is TRBD1 (5 bases). From germline, CDR1 is LGHNT and CDR2 FRNRAP. The CDR3 is 16 amino acids. V dropped 7 bases and J dropped 0 bases, with 16 bases sitting between them. CDR3 amino acids: CASVRDGHISNQPQHF. Written as DNA, the CDR3 is TGTGCTAGTGTTAGGGACGGGCATATTAGCAATCAGCCCCAGCATTTT. Full variable domain (missing parts from reference TRBV12-5 and TRBJ1-5): DARVTQTPRHKVTEMGQEVTMRCQPILGHNTVFWYRQTMMQGLELLAYFRNRAPLDDSGMPKDRFSAEMPDATLATLKIQPSEPRDSAVYFCASVRDGHISNQPQHFGDGTRLSIL.

The chain joins TRBV9 to TRBJ1-3; TRBD1 matches at 10 bases. In germline, CDR1 is SGDLS, CDR2 YYNGEE. The CDR3 sequence is 14 residues long. J was trimmed by 7 bases and V by 0 bases; bases with no gene match: 1. The DNA for the CDR3 is TGTGCCAGCAGCGTAGGGGACAGGGGTAACACCATATATTTT. Translation gives CASSVGDRGNTIYF.

The V and J genes are TRBV5-4 and TRBJ2-7; 7 bases agree with TRBD1. The CDR3 length is 13 residues. With V trimmed by 3 bases and J by 0 bases, 0 bases remained unmatched. The germline V gene encodes CDR1 SGHNT and CDR2 YYREEE (reference sequence). The DNA for the CDR3 is TGTGCCAGCAGCTGGGACAGCTCCTACGAGCAGTACTTC. As protein: CASSWDSSYEQYF.

The chain couples TRBV7-9 to TRBJ1-4; 7 bases fit TRBD1. There are 16 residues in the CDR3. After removal of 6 bases from V and 4 bases from J, the junction contained 11 bases not matched to a gene. Germline V gene lookup returns CDR1 SEHNR and CDR2 FQNEAQ (reference sequence). CDR3 nucleotide sequence: TGTGCCAGCAGTTATACCTACAGGGGAAGTAATGAAAAACTGTTTTTT. Residues: CASSYTYRGSNEKLFF.

The CDR3 sequence is CASSQGGRETQYF. DNA for the CDR3: TGCGCCAGCAGCCAAGGCGGGAGGGAGACCCAGTACTTC. The chain recombines TRBV4-1 with TRBJ2-5; 8 positions match TRBD2. CDR1 and CDR2 from the germline V gene are MGHRA and YSYEKL. CDR3 size: 13 residues. V shed 1 base and J 5 bases; nucleotides not matched to a gene: 0.

This sequence joins TRBV6-5 and TRBJ2-2, with unresolved D. Germline V CDR1 and CDR2: MNHEY, SVGAGI. Trimming removed 2 bases at V and 4 bases at J, with 11 bases between. The length of the CDR3 is 15 residues. CDR3 region: CASSYERVITGELFF. CDR3 coding DNA: TGTGCCAGCAGTTACGAACGGGTAATCACCGGGGAGCTGTTTTTT.

The rearrangement joins TRBV6-1 to TRBJ2-7; 15 positions match TRBD2. Germline assignment: CDR1 MNHNS and CDR2 SASEGT. This CDR3 is 17 amino acids long. The V and J ends lost 3 bases and 3 bases, in that order; junction bases with no gene match: 6. The CDR3 is CASSDLGLAGGSYEQYF. As DNA, the CDR3 is TGTGCCAGCAGTGACCTTGGACTAGCGGGGGGGAGCTACGAGCAGTACTTC.

This chain links TRBV27 with TRBJ1-3; D remains unclear. V was trimmed by 3 bases and J by 2 bases, leaving 14 bases between them. CDR1 and CDR2 from the germline V gene are MNHEY and SMNVEV (reference sequence). This CDR3 spans 16 amino acids. The CDR3 loop reads CASSFPDGGTGNTIYF. Here the CDR3 DNA reads TGTGCCAGCAGTTTCCCCGACGGTGGGACTGGAAACACCATATATTTT.

This clone came up once. This chain uses TRBV2 with TRBJ1-1, with D hard to call. Germline V gene data show CDR1 as SNHLY and CDR2 as FYNNEI. The V end was cut by 7 bases, the J end by 6 bases, with 24 bases between. This CDR3 is built from 16 residues. This CDR3 is CASTPWAGPTLAEAFF. In DNA, the CDR3 is TGTGCCAGCACCCCGTGGGCGGGCCCTACATTAGCTGAAGCTTTCTTT.

This chain joins TRBV21-1 and TRBJ2-3; TRBD2 was called by the table and not checked on the DNA. TRBV21-1 is noted as a pseudogene. The CDR3 consists of 17 residues. The CDR3 here is CASSKCRLAGGVNTQYF. CDR3 nucleotides: TGTGCCAGCAGCAAATGCAGACTAGCGGGAGGAGTGAATACGCAGTATTTT.

The chain recombines TRBV4-1 with TRBJ1-1; no reliable D call. Germline values: CDR1 MGHRA, CDR2 YSYEKL. V lost 2 bases and J 3 bases, leaving 7 bases between the germline ends. The CDR3 totals 13 residues. The CDR3 DNA reads as TGCGCCAGCAGCCAAATAGGGTACACTGAAGCTTTCTTT. Its translation: CASSQIGYTEAFF.

This clone was seen only once. The V and J genes are TRBV19 and TRBJ1-6, with unresolved D. Looked up from germline, CDR1 is LNHDA and CDR2 is SQIVND (reference sequence). V gave up 3 bases and J gave up 7 bases, with 7 bases separating them. CDR3 length: 13 residues. The CDR3 nucleotides read TGTGCCAGTAGTATCGAGGCAAATTCACCCCTCCACTTT. It encodes CASSIEANSPLHF.

V usage is TRBV6-5 and J usage is TRBJ2-1, with 13 positions matching TRBD2. This CDR3 has 15 residues. Per germline, CDR1 MNHEY and CDR2 SVGAGI. V dropped 7 bases and J dropped 6; count of bases not matched to a gene: 6. This chain's CDR3 is CASNSLAGGLNEQFF. For the CDR3, the DNA is TGTGCCAGCAACTCACTAGCGGGGGGGCTCAATGAGCAGTTCTTC.

This rearrangement joins TRBV5-1 to TRBJ2-1; D might be TRBD1 (5 bases). The CDR3 is 14 residues long. CDR1 and CDR2 from the germline V gene are SGHRS and YFSETQ. Trimming took off 0 bases at V and 7 bases at J, with 11 bases between the two ends. CDR3 in amino acids: CASSLVQGKNEQFF. DNA of the CDR3: TGCGCCAGCAGCTTGGTTCAGGGAAAGAATGAGCAGTTCTTC.

The chain has TRBV30 and TRBJ1-2; D remains ambiguous. The V end was cut by 4 bases, the J end by 4 bases, with 10 bases between. The germline V gene has CDR1 GTSNPN and CDR2 SVGIG (reference sequence). The CDR3 extends over 12 amino acids. The CDR3 region is CAWIRSLYGYTF. As DNA, the CDR3 is TGTGCCTGGATCCGTAGTCTCTATGGCTACACCTTC.

V and J are TRBV6-5 and TRBJ2-7; TRBD1 matches 7 bases. CDR1 and CDR2 (germline): MNHEY, SVGAGI. Trimming at V came to 7 bases and at J to 4 bases, leaving 10 bases not matched to a gene. This CDR3 region has 14 residues. The CDR3 loop reads CASTPGGEPYEQYF. The CDR3 DNA reads TGTGCCAGCACCCCAGGGGGAGAACCTTACGAGCAGTACTTC.

This clone occurred a few times. The chain is built from TRBV7-8 and TRBJ2-5, with 10 bases that match TRBD1. After removal of 6 bases from V and 5 bases from J, the junction contained 6 bases not matched to a gene. The length of the CDR3 is 14 residues. Germline CDR1 and CDR2: SGHVS and FQNEAQ. CDR3 DNA: TGTGCCAGCAGATCGGACAGGGGGAAGGAGACCCAGTACTTC. Its protein is CASRSDRGKETQYF.

This clone was counted a few times. This chain joins TRBV5-1 and TRBJ1-2, with 11 bases lining up with TRBD1. The CDR3 has 15 amino acids. V shed 4 bases and J 6 bases; nucleotides not matched to a gene: 8. Per germline, CDR1 SGHRS and CDR2 YFSETQ. CDR3 sequence reads: CASSGRTGGSNGYTF. CDR3 DNA sequence: TGCGCCAGCAGCGGGCGGACAGGGGGCTCGAATGGCTACACCTTC.

The chain combines TRBV18 with TRBJ2-1, with D uncertain. V gave up 4 bases and J gave up 1 base, with 8 bases separating them. The V gene's germline CDR1 is KGHSH and CDR2 LQKENI. This CDR3 region has 14 residues. CDR3 in amino acids: CASSRPESYNEQFF. The CDR3 DNA sequence: TGTGCCAGCTCACGGCCTGAGTCCTACAATGAGCAGTTCTTC.

The V call is TRBV5-4, the J call TRBJ2-1, with D unclear. Germline V gene lookup returns CDR1 SGHNT and CDR2 YYREEE (reference sequence). V was trimmed by 2 bases and J by 0 bases, leaving 6 bases between them. The CDR3 length is 14 residues. The CDR3 reads CASSFASSYNEQFF. The CDR3 nucleotides are TGTGCCAGCAGCTTCGCAAGCTCCTACAATGAGCAGTTCTTC.

The chain combines TRBV5-1 with TRBJ2-1; D gene ambiguous. The CDR3 spans 14 residues. Germline V CDR1 and CDR2: SGHRS, YFSETQ. Trimming left V 0 bases short and J 3 bases short, with 7 bases between. The DNA for the CDR3 is TGCGCCAGCAGCTTGGCGCCCGACTACAATGAGCAGTTCTTC. It translates to CASSLAPDYNEQFF. Looking up the rest from reference TRBV5-1 and TRBJ2-1 gives the full variable domain: KAGVTQTPRYLIKTRGQQVTLSCSPISGHRSVSWYQQTPGQGLQFLFEYFSETQRNKGNFPGRFSGRQFSNSRSEMNVSTLELGDSALYLCASSLAPDYNEQFFGPGTRLTVL.

This rearrangement joins TRBV20-1 to TRBJ2-7, with D tentatively TRBD1 (6 bases). Germline CDR1 and CDR2: DFQATT and SNEGSKA (reference sequence). This CDR3 is 10 amino acids long. V lost 6 bases, J lost 5 bases, and 8 bases lay in between. The CDR3 DNA sequence: TGCAGTGCCTCAGGGGACGAGCAGTACTTC. Amino acid sequence: CSASGDEQYF.

The chain carries TRBV27 and TRBJ2-7, with 9 bases matching TRBD2. Unmatched junction bases numbered 4, after V lost 3 bases and J lost 4 bases. The CDR3 spans 14 residues. CDR1 is MNHEY, CDR2 SMNVEV, per germline (reference sequence). CDR3 protein: CASSLREGRYEQYF. Written as DNA, the CDR3 is TGTGCCAGCAGTTTGCGGGAGGGCCGATACGAGCAGTACTTC.

This chain uses TRBV6-6 with TRBJ2-7; D call uncertain. Trimming removed 0 bases at V and 2 bases at J, with 5 bases between. Germline V gives CDR1 MNHNY, CDR2 SVGAGI (reference sequence). This CDR3 spans 13 amino acids. CDR3 protein: CASSYSITYEQYF. CDR3 nucleotides: TGTGCCAGCAGTTACTCGATTACCTACGAGCAGTACTTC.

The genes are TRBV15 and TRBJ1-4; D unclear. Germline V gives CDR1 LNHNV, CDR2 YYDKDF (reference sequence). The CDR3 totals 13 residues. V lost 1 base and J lost 5, with 5 bases in between. CDR3 sequence (DNA): TGTGCCACCAGCAGAGCCGGGAATGAAAAACTGTTTTTT. Translation gives CATSRAGNEKLFF.

V is TRBV11-2 and J is TRBJ1-5; D gene uncertain. The CDR3 length is 12 residues. The germline V and J ends were trimmed by 4 bases and 3 bases, with 4 bases remaining between them. CDR1 SGHAT and CDR2 FQNNGV come from the germline V gene. The CDR3 DNA reads as TGTGCCAGCAGCTCCCACAATCAGCCCCAGCATTTT. It is translated as CASSSHNQPQHF.

This clone was counted a few times. The CDR3 loop reads CASSLERVGYTF. The DNA for the CDR3 is TGTGCCAGCAGCTTAGAGAGGGTTGGCTACACCTTC. V gene TRBV11-2 combines with J gene TRBJ1-2; D gene ambiguous. The CDR3 contains 12 residues. Trimming shortened V by 0 bases and J by 7 bases, and 6 bases separated the two germline ends. Germline CDR1 SGHAT, CDR2 FQNNGV.

The J gene is TRBJ1-2, the V gene TRBV5-1; 8 bases fit TRBD1. The junction had 6 bases not matched to a gene; V was cut back by 0 bases and J by 2 bases. This CDR3 spans 16 amino acids. Germline CDR1 reads SGHRS; CDR2 reads YFSETQ. CDR3 sequence: CASSLVKRDRNYGYTF. CDR3 in DNA: TGCGCCAGCAGCTTGGTTAAAAGGGACAGGAACTATGGCTACACCTTC.

V usage is TRBV5-4 and J usage is TRBJ1-6; D not certain. Germline V gene sequence: CDR1 SGHNT, CDR2 YYREEE (reference sequence). This CDR3 has 12 amino acids. V lost 4 bases and J lost 7, with 6 bases in between. DNA for the CDR3: TGTGCCAGCAGCGGGTGGAATTCACCCCTCCACTTT. Translation gives CASSGWNSPLHF. Filled out from reference TRBV5-4 and TRBJ1-6, the complete variable domain reads ETGVTQSPTHLIKTRGQQVTLRCSSQSGHNTVSWYQQALGQGPQFIFQYYREEENGRGNFPPRFSGLQFPNYSSELNVNALELDDSALYLCASSGWNSPLHFGNGTRLTVT.

The J gene is TRBJ1-5, the V gene TRBV21-1. TRBV21-1 is noted as a pseudogene. The CDR3 has 18 residues. CDR3 in amino acids: CASSPHRLTGHSNQPQHF. In DNA, the CDR3 is TGTGCCAGCAGCCCTCACCGGCTAACGGGGCATAGCAATCAGCCCCAGCATTTT.

The chain links TRBV28 to TRBJ1-2; D is possibly TRBD1 (5 bases). V was clipped by 8 bases and J by 2 bases, with 12 bases between them. The CDR3 covers 13 residues. Germline V lookup: CDR1 MDHEN, CDR2 SYDVKM. DNA for the CDR3: TGTGCCAGCTTCGGACACCAAAACTATGGCTACACCTTC. It is translated as CASFGHQNYGYTF.